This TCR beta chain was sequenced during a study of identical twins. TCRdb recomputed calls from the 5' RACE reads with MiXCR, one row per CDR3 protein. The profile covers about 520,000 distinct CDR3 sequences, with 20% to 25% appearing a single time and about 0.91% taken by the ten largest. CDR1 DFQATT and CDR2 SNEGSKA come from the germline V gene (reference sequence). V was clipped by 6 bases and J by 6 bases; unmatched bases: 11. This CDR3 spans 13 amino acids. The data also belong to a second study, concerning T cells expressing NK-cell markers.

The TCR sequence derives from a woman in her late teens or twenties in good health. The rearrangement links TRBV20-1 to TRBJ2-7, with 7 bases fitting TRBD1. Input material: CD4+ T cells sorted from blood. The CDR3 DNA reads TGCAGTGCACCACCGGGACAGCACGGCGAGCAGTACTTC. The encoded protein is CSAPPGQHGEQYF.